Listed here are 12 T cell receptor beta chains from one sample, sequenced in a study of cytomegalovirus exposure and HLA in healthy donors. The PCR was carried out with 60 Vbeta primers and 13 Jbeta primers. The table came from immunoSEQ multiplex PCR; TCRdb's copy has only in-frame clones and leaves some out. The sample records approximately 120,000 clones, approximately 81% being singletons. The specimen was PBMCs. The receptors stem from a woman in her twenties or thirties in good health and CMV-seronegative.

The J gene is TRBJ1-5, the V gene TRBV4-3; TRBD1 might be the D (5 bases). CDR1 LGHNA and CDR2 YSLEER come from the germline V gene. The CDR3 has 15 amino acids. V was trimmed by 0 bases and J by 3 bases, leaving 9 bases between them. The CDR3 here is CASSQERQNNQPQHF. The CDR3 DNA sequence: TGCGCCAGCAGCCAAGAAAGACAGAACAATCAGCCCCAGCATTTT.

This clone was picked up a small number of times. The V and J genes are TRBV30 and TRBJ1-2; D possibly corresponds to TRBD1 (5 bases). The ends were cut back, 5 bases at V and 2 bases at J, with 9 bases in the middle. CDR1 and CDR2 (germline): GTSNPN, SVGIG (reference sequence). The CDR3 extends over 12 amino acids. The CDR3 DNA reads TGTGCCTGGTCTCAGGGAAACTATGGCTACACCTTC. It is translated as CAWSQGNYGYTF.

This clone was found a few times. The chain carries TRBV28 and TRBJ1-1; D is possibly TRBD1 (5 bases). Germline-derived CDR1 and CDR2 are MDHEN and SYDVKM. V was shortened by 1 base and J by 2 bases, with 11 bases between the two germline ends. This CDR3 has 15 amino acids. The DNA of the CDR3 is TGTGCCAGCAGTTTATTTGGGGGGGAAAACACTGAAGCTTTCTTT. It specifies CASSLFGGENTEAFF.

V gene TRBV19 combines with J gene TRBJ1-1, with 10 bases aligning to TRBD1. The trim removed 3 bases at V and 10 bases at J, leaving 5 bases unmatched. In germline, CDR1 is LNHDA, CDR2 SQIVND (reference sequence). The CDR3 has 13 residues. CDR3 nucleotide sequence: TGTGCCAGTAGTATCGGTTGGACAGGGGGAGCTTTCTTT. It codes for CASSIGWTGGAFF.

This clone was seen more than once but under ten times. The chain combines TRBV13 with TRBJ2-2, with a weak D call TRBD1 (6 bases). With 1 base removed from V and 1 base from J, the gap between germline ends came to 7 bases. The germline V gene encodes CDR1 PRHDT and CDR2 FYEKMQ (reference sequence). The CDR3 is made up of 15 amino acids. CDR3 DNA sequence: TGTGCCAGCAGCTTAGAGGGGGAGAACACCGGGGAGCTGTTTTTT. It yields the protein CASSLEGENTGELFF. Drawing the rest from reference TRBV13 and TRBJ2-2, the complete variable domain is AAGVIQSPRHLIKEKRETATLKCYPIPRHDTVYWYQQGPGQDPQFLISFYEKMQSDKGSIPDRFSAQQFSDYHSELNMSSLELGDSALYFCASSLEGENTGELFFGEGSRLTVL.

The chain employs TRBV15 and TRBJ2-3; unclear D gene. In germline, CDR1 is LNHNV, CDR2 YYDKDF (reference sequence). The CDR3 is made up of 15 amino acids. V was shortened by 0 bases and J by 3 bases, with 10 bases between the two germline ends. The CDR3 DNA reads TGTGCCACCAGCAGAGATAGTAGCCCAACAGATACGCAGTATTTT. Its protein is CATSRDSSPTDTQYF. Using reference TRBV15 and TRBJ2-3 for the parts outside the CDR3, the full variable domain is DAMVIQNPRYQVTQFGKPVTLSCSQTLNHNVMYWYQQKSSQAPKLLFHYYDKDFNNEADTPDNFQSRRPNTSFCFLDIRSPGLGDTAMYLCATSRDSSPTDTQYFGPGTRLTVL.

The chain employs TRBV5-4 and TRBJ2-5; tentatively, D is TRBD2 (6 bases). V was cut by 4 bases and J by 5 bases, with 12 bases left in between. This CDR3 comprises 13 residues. The germline CDR1 and CDR2 sequences are SGHNT and YYREEE (reference sequence). The CDR3 loop reads CASSKEGRETQYF. The DNA of the CDR3 is TGTGCCAGCAGCAAGGAGGGCCGTGAGACCCAGTACTTC.

The chain employs TRBV7-3 and TRBJ2-3, with D maybe TRBD1 (5 bases). With 4 bases removed from V and 6 bases from J, the gap between germline ends came to 11 bases. Germline CDR1 reads SGHTA; CDR2 reads FQGTGA. The CDR3 runs to 13 residues. The CDR3 region has the DNA TGTGCCAGCAGCTCAAGGAACAGGGATACGCAGTATTTT. Its translation is CASSSRNRDTQYF.

The chain has TRBV2 and TRBJ1-1; D not resolved. The CDR3 is 19 residues long. Per the germline V gene, CDR1 is SNHLY and CDR2 is FYNNEI. Trimming took off 2 bases at V and 0 bases at J, with 22 bases between the two ends. CDR3 residues: CASSEPSAGEVEMNTEAFF. The DNA for the CDR3 is TGTGCCAGCAGTGAACCGTCAGCGGGAGAGGTAGAGATGAACACTGAAGCTTTCTTT.

The chain combines TRBV28 with TRBJ2-3; 9 bases align to TRBD2. This CDR3 region has 15 residues. The germline V gene has CDR1 MDHEN and CDR2 SYDVKM. Losses at the gene ends were 6 bases for V and 3 bases for J; bases not matched to a gene: 7. DNA for the CDR3: TGTGCCAGCAGAGTAGCGGGAGCCACGACAGATACGCAGTATTTT. It encodes CASRVAGATTDTQYF.

The gene calls are TRBV6-1 and TRBJ1-1; 8 nucleotides agree with TRBD1. The CDR3 has 14 residues. V gave up 6 bases and J gave up 0 bases; unmatched junction bases: 3. Germline values: CDR1 MNHNS, CDR2 SASEGT. The CDR3 DNA reads TGTGCCAGCAGACTGACAGGGGTGAACACTGAAGCTTTCTTT. It specifies CASRLTGVNTEAFF.

A remark on this clone: The junction does not match germline at one end; this may be a read error. This CDR3 is also generated by other DNA sequences in the sample. This chain joins TRBV6-4 and TRBJ1-5; TRBD1 might be the D (6 bases). Per the germline V gene, CDR1 is MRHNA and CDR2 is SNTAGT. This CDR3 has 16 amino acids. The CDR3 here is CASSGSKGGMGQPQHF. The CDR3 DNA follows: TGTGCCAGCAGTGGGAGCAAAGGGGGAATGGGTCAGCCCCAGCACTTT.